Shown below are 24 T cell receptor beta chains from a single sample sequenced in a study of blood T cells in healthy people across ages. A second PCR of 7 to 11 cycles used a sample-barcoded 5' primer and a J-beta primer mix. TCRdb called the 5' RACE reads again in MiXCR, with one record for every CDR3 protein. The sample consists of around 1,000,000 distinct CDR3 sequences, around 27% of them appearing once. These same records also appear under a second study, on T cells of mothers and their children.

Sequenced input: blood. These receptors were collected from a girl aged 2-10 years in good health.

The chain is built from TRBV20-1 and TRBJ2-1; 8 bases are shared with TRBD1. CDR3 length: 15 amino acids. The V segment lost 0 bases and the J segment 6 bases; nucleotides outside the gene matches: 7. CDR1 is DFQATT, CDR2 SNEGSKA, per germline (reference sequence). The CDR3 DNA sequence: TGCAGTGCTAGAGATAGGTTAACAGGGGGCAATGAGCAGTTCTTC. Protein sequence: CSARDRLTGGNEQFF.

The CDR3 here is CASSDSLEALIEGTYSYEQYF. The CDR3 DNA reads TGTGCCAGCAGTGACAGTCTCGAGGCCCTAATCGAGGGGACCTACTCCTACGAGCAGTACTTC. J is TRBJ2-7 and V is TRBV6-4; D might be TRBD1 or TRBD2, each matching 5 bases. CDR1 is MRHNA, CDR2 SNTAGT, per germline. This CDR3 has 21 residues. Trimming stripped 2 bases from V and 0 bases from J, with 29 bases between.

This clonotype has only a few counts. The chain carries TRBV5-1 and TRBJ2-5; D is uncertain. Trimming took off 5 bases at V and 5 bases at J, with 10 bases between the two ends. CDR1 is SGHRS and CDR2 is YFSETQ in the germline V gene. The CDR3 is made up of 12 amino acids. The CDR3 DNA is TGCGCCAGCAGGGCCCCGCGGGAGACCCAGTACTTC. This translates into CASRAPRETQYF.

This clonotype was counted between two and nine times. The chain combines TRBV20-1 with TRBJ2-5, with 7 bases that match TRBD1. The V gene's germline CDR1 is DFQATT and CDR2 SNEGSKA (reference sequence). The CDR3 runs to 13 residues. The V and J ends lost 5 bases and 5 bases, in that order; junction bases with no gene match: 8. The CDR3 reads CSAPVGTAETQYF. Here the CDR3 DNA reads TGCAGTGCTCCGGTGGGGACAGCGGAGACCCAGTACTTC.

The chain joins TRBV12-3 or TRBV12-4 to TRBJ1-4, with D possibly TRBD1 on 6 matching bases. With 7 bases removed from V and 6 bases from J, the gap between germline ends came to 12 bases. The CDR3 is 13 residues long. This CDR3 reads CASNGGSDEKLFF. CDR3 DNA: TGTGCCAGCAATGGGGGCTCCGATGAAAAACTGTTTTTT.

Here the CDR3 DNA reads TGTGCCAGCAGTTTAGGGACGGAACTTTCACCCCTCCACTTT. It encodes CASSLGTELSPLHF. V usage is TRBV12-3 or TRBV12-4 and J usage is TRBJ1-6; D call uncertain. V shed 1 base and J shed 9 bases, with 10 bases lying between them. CDR3 length: 14 residues.

In its sample, this clonotype was seen a few times. V usage is TRBV5-1 and J usage is TRBJ2-1; 10 nucleotides agree with TRBD2. Trimming at V came to 2 bases and at J to 4 bases, leaving 3 bases not matched to a gene. CDR1 SGHRS and CDR2 YFSETQ come from the germline V gene. The CDR3 runs to 15 residues. In nucleotides, the CDR3 is TGCGCCAGCAGCTTTACTAGCGGGGAATACAATGAGCAGTTCTTC. It is translated as CASSFTSGEYNEQFF.

The chain uses TRBV11-3 and TRBJ2-1; TRBD1 is a possible D gene (7 bases). V lost 8 bases and J lost 2, with 19 bases in between. Germline V lookup: CDR1 SGHNT, CDR2 YENEEA. CDR3 length: 16 amino acids. The CDR3 coding sequence is TGTGCCAGCGCTCAAATTTCAGGGGGGCCCTACAATGAGCAGTTCTTC. It codes for CASAQISGGPYNEQFF.

The table lists this clonotype with a few counts. At one of its ends the junction is not consistent with the germline gene, which may arise from a read error. V usage is TRBV5-1 and J usage is TRBJ2-5, with 7 positions matching TRBD2. This CDR3 has 14 residues. Germline V gene sequence: CDR1 SGHRS, CDR2 YFSETQ. The CDR3 DNA follows: TGCGACAGCAGCGGGACTCTGGGGCAAGAGACCCAGTACTTC. This translates into CDSSGTLGQETQYF.

This clonotype was observed a few times. The rearrangement joins TRBV6-5 to TRBJ2-7; D remains ambiguous. Germline CDR1 and CDR2: MNHEY and SVGAGI. V lost 4 bases and J 3 bases, leaving 10 bases between the germline ends. The CDR3 length is 13 residues. CDR3 amino acids: CASSSPYLYEQYF. DNA of the CDR3: TGTGCCAGCAGTTCCCCTTACCTCTACGAGCAGTACTTC.

The chain uses TRBV5-1 and TRBJ2-5; tentatively, D is TRBD2 (6 bases). The germline gives CDR1 SGHRS, CDR2 YFSETQ. CDR3 length: 16 residues. The V gene lost 0 bases and the J gene lost 0 bases, with 12 bases spanning the gap. CDR3 nucleotides: TGCGCCAGCAGCTTGGTTGGGGGAGGCTACCAAGAGACCCAGTACTTC. This gives the protein CASSLVGGGYQETQYF.

The rearrangement joins TRBV5-1 to TRBJ2-7, with 10 bases matching TRBD1. The CDR3 covers 17 residues. V trimming: 0 bases; J trimming: 2 bases; junction bases outside the gene matches: 8. Germline V gives CDR1 SGHRS, CDR2 YFSETQ. The CDR3 nucleotides are TGCGCCAGCAGCTTGGTACCGGTGGGACAGGGGACCTACGAGCAGTACTTC. This translates into CASSLVPVGQGTYEQYF.

This clonotype was seen a few times. As DNA, the CDR3 is TGTGCCAGCAGCCCGCTCGGACACGATGGCTACACCTTC. This sequence encodes CASSPLGHDGYTF. The chain recombines TRBV7-9 with TRBJ1-2, with a possible D match to TRBD1 (5 bases). This CDR3 has 13 residues. V lost 5 bases and J 6 bases, leaving 13 bases between the germline ends. CDR1 is SEHNR, CDR2 FQNEAQ, per germline (reference sequence).

This clonotype has more than one count but fewer than ten. This chain joins TRBV7-6 and TRBJ2-3, with D maybe TRBD1 (6 bases). Deletions cut 2 bases from V and 8 bases from J, with 14 bases between. Looked up from germline, CDR1 is SGHVS and CDR2 is FNYEAQ. The CDR3 loop spans 14 amino acids. CDR3 amino acids: CASSLRTDSPTQYF. The CDR3 DNA is TGTGCCAGCAGCTTAAGGACGGACAGCCCTACGCAGTATTTT.

The V call is TRBV12-3 or TRBV12-4, the J call TRBJ2-7; perhaps D is TRBD1 or TRBD2 (5 bases each). The ends were cut back, 7 bases at V and 3 bases at J, with 19 bases in the middle. CDR3 size: 15 residues. CDR3 in amino acids: CASTSRERDGYEQYF. The CDR3, as DNA: TGTGCCAGCACCTCGAGGGAGAGGGACGGCTACGAGCAGTACTTC.

The rearrangement uses TRBV7-8 and TRBJ2-5; 10 bases align to TRBD2. From germline, CDR1 is SGHVS and CDR2 FQNEAQ. The CDR3 sequence is 15 residues long. V trimming: 4 bases; J trimming: 3 bases; junction bases outside the gene matches: 5. The CDR3 reads CASSSLLAGEETQYF. CDR3 DNA: TGTGCCAGCAGCTCCCTCCTAGCGGGAGAAGAGACCCAGTACTTC.

The chain couples TRBV27 to TRBJ2-3; a weak D match, TRBD2 (5 bases). V dropped 0 bases and J dropped 7 bases, with 11 bases sitting between them. The CDR3 covers 14 residues. From germline, CDR1 is MNHEY and CDR2 SMNVEV (reference sequence). CDR3 residues: CASSLSTGKNTQYF. DNA for the CDR3: TGTGCCAGCAGTTTATCGACGGGGAAAAATACGCAGTATTTT.

The CDR3 bases are TGTGCCAGCAGTCTCAGGGCGCCTTCACCCCTCCACTTT. Its translation: CASSLRAPSPLHF. This chain uses TRBV12-3 or TRBV12-4 with TRBJ1-6, with a possible D match to TRBD1 (5 bases). V lost 5 bases, J lost 9 bases, and 11 bases lay in between. This CDR3 region has 13 residues.

This clonotype was seen a few times. This chain connects TRBV18 to TRBJ2-5; maybe TRBD1 (5 bases). The J call may be incorrect, as the DNA end agrees better with TRBJ2-1. CDR3 size: 15 residues. Germline V CDR1 and CDR2: KGHSH, LQKENI. The CDR3 reads CASSPDSGPYNEQFF. The CDR3, as DNA: TGTGCCAGCTCACCAGATTCAGGGCCCTACAATGAGCAGTTCTTC.

The chain is built from TRBV20-1 and TRBJ2-1, with 8 bases that match TRBD2. Trimming cost V 2 bases and J 5 bases; bases outside gene matches: 5. Germline V gives CDR1 DFQATT, CDR2 SNEGSKA (reference sequence). CDR3 length: 14 residues. CDR3 sequence (DNA): TGCAGTGCTAGAACAACACTAGCGGACAATGAGCAGTTCTTC. Residues: CSARTTLADNEQFF.

The sample holds one count of this clonotype. This sequence joins TRBV7-2 and TRBJ2-5; 12 bases line up with TRBD1. The J call may be wrong; the DNA end is better matched by TRBJ2-7. Germline loops: CDR1 SGHTA, CDR2 FQGNSA. This CDR3 comprises 16 residues. The CDR3 is CASSLAGTGGSYEQYF. The CDR3, as DNA: TGTGCCAGCAGCTTAGCCGGGACAGGGGGCAGCTACGAGCAGTACTTC.

This clonotype was seen a few times. The chain joins TRBV19 to TRBJ2-5; a weak D match, TRBD2 (5 bases). The DNA end is a closer match to TRBJ2-7, so the J assignment may be wrong. CDR3 length equals 14 residues. CDR1 is LNHDA and CDR2 is SQIVND in the germline V gene (reference sequence). The CDR3 bases are TGTGCCAGTAGTATTGGGCCGGGGACCTACGAGCAGTACTTC. Amino acid sequence: CASSIGPGTYEQYF.

This clonotype was seen a few times. The rearrangement uses TRBV5-1 and TRBJ2-1; no reliable D call. Germline values: CDR1 SGHRS, CDR2 YFSETQ. The CDR3 is made up of 14 amino acids. Trimming stripped 3 bases from V and 7 bases from J, with 14 bases between. CDR3 nucleotides: TGCGCCAGCAGCTCCGGACGTGACCTAAATGAGCAGTTCTTC. Translation: CASSSGRDLNEQFF. The full variable domain, completed using reference TRBV5-1 and TRBJ2-1, is KAGVTQTPRYLIKTRGQQVTLSCSPISGHRSVSWYQQTPGQGLQFLFEYFSETQRNKGNFPGRFSGRQFSNSRSEMNVSTLELGDSALYLCASSSGRDLNEQFFGPGTRLTVL.

The chain uses TRBV12-3 or TRBV12-4 and TRBJ2-7; no clear D. The CDR3 covers 14 residues. Deletions cut 3 bases from V and 2 bases from J, with 11 bases between. This CDR3 is CASSFEFEAYEQYF. In nucleotides, the CDR3 is TGTGCCAGCAGTTTTGAGTTTGAGGCCTACGAGCAGTACTTC.